Listed here are 29 T cell receptor beta chains from one sample, sequenced in a study of beta chain features in type 1 diabetes. Study-wide points: Among patients with Type 1 diabetes, TCRB CDR3s were moderately but significantly shorter in every one of the four CD4+ subsets.

The sequenced template was cDNA made from the entire isolated RNA. Sequencing used immunoSEQ multiplex PCR; TCRdb keeps in-frame clones, though not all of them. This table has a few hundred thousand clones, 16% appearing once. Their antigens remain unidentified. Sequencing was carried out using naive CD4+ T cells from blood. Receptors were obtained from a man younger than 45 with type 1 diabetes.

J is TRBJ2-3 and V is TRBV7-9; a weak D match, TRBD1 (6 bases). The CDR3 covers 15 residues. The ends were cut back, 5 bases at V and 0 bases at J, with 12 bases in the middle. Per the germline V gene, CDR1 is SEHNR and CDR2 is FQNEAQ (reference sequence). CDR3 in amino acids: CASSPRDISTDTQYF. CDR3 in DNA: TGTGCCAGCAGCCCCCGGGACATAAGCACAGATACGCAGTATTTT. Complete variable domain (other parts from reference TRBV7-9 and TRBJ2-3): DTGVSQNPRHKITKRGQNVTFRCDPISEHNRLYWYRQTLGQGPEFLTYFQNEAQLEKSRLLSDRFSAERPKGSFSTLEIQRTEQGDSAMYLCASSPRDISTDTQYFGPGTRLTVL.

V is TRBV30 and J is TRBJ1-1, with D maybe TRBD1 (6 bases). The germline CDR1 and CDR2 sequences are GTSNPN and SVGIG (reference sequence). The CDR3 runs to 13 residues. V lost 5 bases and J 2 bases, leaving 12 bases between the germline ends. The CDR3 region has the DNA TGTGCCTGGGATGGACAGAGTAACACTGAAGCTTTCTTT. The encoded protein is CAWDGQSNTEAFF.

This clone was counted a few times. This chain uses TRBV5-1 with TRBJ1-5; D possibly corresponds to TRBD1 (6 bases). The V gene's germline CDR1 is SGHRS and CDR2 YFSETQ. Trimming removed 1 base at V and 5 bases at J, with 10 bases between. The CDR3 is 14 residues long. CDR3 amino acids: CASSLSGADQPQHF. The CDR3 DNA follows: TGCGCCAGCAGCTTGTCAGGGGCAGATCAGCCCCAGCATTTT.

The chain links TRBV4-3 to TRBJ1-4, with 8 bases fitting TRBD1. This CDR3 is built from 16 residues. Germline CDR1 is LGHNA and CDR2 is YSLEER. The junction had 5 bases not matched to a gene; V was cut back by 1 base and J by 4 bases. The chain's CDR3 is CASSQGWTGINEKLFF. CDR3 DNA sequence: TGCGCCAGCAGCCAAGGTTGGACAGGGATTAATGAAAAACTGTTTTTT.

This clone was observed a few times. J is TRBJ1-1 and V is TRBV7-9; D unresolved. The CDR3 has 14 amino acids. The germline V gene encodes CDR1 SEHNR and CDR2 FQNEAQ (reference sequence). The V and J ends lost 3 bases and 0 bases respectively, with 8 bases between them. DNA of the CDR3: TGTGCCAGCAGCTTCACCAGCATGAACACTGAAGCTTTCTTT. It is translated as CASSFTSMNTEAFF. The variable domain in full, with the rest retrieved from reference TRBV7-9 and TRBJ1-1, is DTGVSQNPRHKITKRGQNVTFRCDPISEHNRLYWYRQTLGQGPEFLTYFQNEAQLEKSRLLSDRFSAERPKGSFSTLEIQRTEQGDSAMYLCASSFTSMNTEAFFGQGTRLTVV.

The chain uses TRBV28 and TRBJ1-2; 8 bases agree with TRBD1. Germline assignment: CDR1 MDHEN and CDR2 SYDVKM. V shed 5 bases and J 5 bases; nucleotides not matched to a gene: 4. The CDR3 covers 13 residues. CDR3 in amino acids: CASSPWTGYGYTF. The CDR3 nucleotides are TGTGCCAGCAGTCCATGGACAGGGTATGGCTACACCTTC.

This clone was seen a few times. The J gene is TRBJ2-7, the V gene TRBV5-1; D may be TRBD2 (6 bases). Looked up from germline, CDR1 is SGHRS and CDR2 is YFSETQ. Deletions cut 4 bases from V and 0 bases from J, with 14 bases between. The CDR3 length is 15 residues. CDR3 sequence reads: CASSTSGLNSYEQYF. CDR3 in DNA: TGCGCCAGCAGCACTTCGGGACTGAACTCCTACGAGCAGTACTTC.

This clone appeared a few times. The chain has TRBV5-4 and TRBJ2-7, with TRBD2 matching 11 bases. Germline V gene sequence: CDR1 SGHNT, CDR2 YYREEE (reference sequence). The length of the CDR3 is 14 residues. With 7 bases clipped from V and 2 bases from J, the junction kept 5 bases outside the gene matches. CDR3 region: CASGRLAGTYEQYF. CDR3 DNA sequence: TGTGCCAGCGGCAGACTAGCGGGAACCTACGAGCAGTACTTC.

This sequence joins TRBV7-9 and TRBJ2-7; the D is unclear. The germline V gene encodes CDR1 SEHNR and CDR2 FQNEAQ (reference sequence). The CDR3 totals 15 residues. V was pared by 3 bases and J by 6 bases, with 18 bases between. The chain's CDR3 is CASSFMSSIPPEQYF. The DNA for the CDR3 is TGTGCCAGCAGCTTTATGAGCTCAATCCCCCCCGAGCAGTACTTC.

This chain uses TRBV7-9 with TRBJ2-7, with TRBD2 identical over 8 bases. The CDR3 is 15 amino acids. Trimming at V came to 5 bases and at J to 7 bases, leaving 13 bases not matched to a gene. CDR1 and CDR2 from the germline V gene are SEHNR and FQNEAQ (reference sequence). The CDR3 DNA reads as TGTGCCAGCAGCCCCCCCTCAGCGGGAGTAAGGGAGCAGTACTTC. Protein product: CASSPPSAGVREQYF. The variable domain in full, with the rest retrieved from reference TRBV7-9 and TRBJ2-7, is DTGVSQNPRHKITKRGQNVTFRCDPISEHNRLYWYRQTLGQGPEFLTYFQNEAQLEKSRLLSDRFSAERPKGSFSTLEIQRTEQGDSAMYLCASSPPSAGVREQYFGPGTRLTVT.

This chain uses TRBV5-1 with TRBJ2-1; the match to TRBD2 covers 9 bases. This CDR3 spans 15 amino acids. V shed 2 bases and J 5 bases; nucleotides not matched to a gene: 5. CDR1 and CDR2 (germline): SGHRS, YFSETQ. CDR3 loop: CASSLSGRLDNEQFF. The CDR3 nucleotides are TGCGCCAGCAGCTTAAGCGGGAGGTTGGACAATGAGCAGTTCTTC.

This clone was observed a few times. The chain employs TRBV15 and TRBJ1-4, with D possibly matching TRBD1 (6 bases). The CDR3 length is 14 residues. Germline-derived CDR1 and CDR2 are LNHNV and YYDKDF (reference sequence). Trimming left V 0 bases short and J 8 bases short, with 10 bases between. As DNA, the CDR3 is TGTGCCACCAGCAGAGACATGGGGGCGGAAAAACTGTTTTTT. As protein: CATSRDMGAEKLFF.

The rearrangement joins TRBV1 to TRBJ2-5. TRBV1 is marked as a pseudogene. CDR3 size: 12 residues. The CDR3 nucleotides read TGCACCAGCAGCCAACGATTAGAGACCCAGTACTTC. Translated, it gives CTSSQRLETQYF.

This clone appeared a few times. This chain connects TRBV29-1 to TRBJ1-4; 8 bases map to TRBD1. Germline-derived CDR1 and CDR2 are SQVTM and ANQGSEA. This CDR3 is 13 amino acids long. The junction had 9 bases not matched to a gene; V was cut back by 5 bases and J by 10 bases. The CDR3 sequence: CSVLTTGGGKLFF. The CDR3, as DNA: TGCAGCGTTCTGACTACAGGGGGAGGAAAACTGTTTTTT.

The sample holds a few counts of this clone. DNA of the CDR3: TGTGCCAGCAGTTTTAGCGGACTCGAAAGTTTCTTC. Translated: CASSFSGLESFF. The rearrangement joins TRBV7-2 to TRBJ2-1; possible D gene TRBD2, 6 bases. The germline gives CDR1 SGHTA, CDR2 FQGNSA. CDR3 length: 12 residues. V lost 6 bases and J 16 bases, leaving 19 bases between the germline ends. The variable domain in full, with the rest retrieved from reference TRBV7-2 and TRBJ2-1, is GAGVSQSPSNKVTEKGKDVELRCDPISGHTALYWYRQSLGQGLEFLIYFQGNSAPDKSGLPSDRFSAERTGGSVSTLTIQRTQQEDSAVYLCASSFSGLESFFGPGTRLTVL.

The V call is TRBV7-9, the J call TRBJ2-7, with unresolved D. The germline V gene encodes CDR1 SEHNR and CDR2 FQNEAQ (reference sequence). V lost 1 base to trimming and J lost 6 bases, with 19 bases between them. This CDR3 is 16 amino acids long. The chain's CDR3 is CASSLGQLVLLSEQYF. The DNA for the CDR3 is TGTGCCAGCAGCTTAGGGCAGTTGGTCCTTTTGAGCGAGCAGTACTTC. The full variable domain, rest sourced from reference TRBV7-9 and TRBJ2-7, is DTGVSQNPRHKITKRGQNVTFRCDPISEHNRLYWYRQTLGQGPEFLTYFQNEAQLEKSRLLSDRFSAERPKGSFSTLEIQRTEQGDSAMYLCASSLGQLVLLSEQYFGPGTRLTVT.

This clone has just a few counts. The chain joins TRBV5-4 to TRBJ1-2, with a weak D call TRBD1 (5 bases). The CDR3 totals 14 residues. Looked up from germline, CDR1 is SGHNT and CDR2 is YYREEE (reference sequence). Trimming removed 4 bases at V and 2 bases at J, with 12 bases between. The CDR3 nucleotides are TGTGCCAGCAGCCGCGACAGTTCCAACTATGGCTACACCTTC. It is translated as CASSRDSSNYGYTF.

The chain employs TRBV6-6 and TRBJ1-5, with a possible D match to TRBD1 (5 bases). The CDR3 extends over 15 amino acids. Per the germline V gene, CDR1 is MNHNY and CDR2 is SVGAGI (reference sequence). The V gene lost 2 bases and the J gene lost 0 bases, with 8 bases spanning the gap. CDR3 coding DNA: TGTGCCAGCAGTTACCTCGACAGTAGCAATCAGCCCCAGCATTTT. This gives the protein CASSYLDSSNQPQHF.

The table lists this clone with a few counts. The J gene is TRBJ2-5, the V gene TRBV7-9, with D perhaps TRBD1 (5 bases). The CDR3 is made up of 14 amino acids. Germline V gene lookup returns CDR1 SEHNR and CDR2 FQNEAQ (reference sequence). V was clipped by 1 base and J by 4 bases, with 10 bases between them. CDR3 residues: CASSLGARGETQYF. The CDR3 region has the DNA TGTGCCAGCAGCTTAGGAGCTAGGGGAGAGACCCAGTACTTC.

The chain uses TRBV29-1 and TRBJ2-1; D remains unclear. Trimming took off 2 bases at V and 9 bases at J, with 5 bases between the two ends. Germline V gene lookup returns CDR1 SQVTM and CDR2 ANQGSEA. The CDR3 contains 10 residues. The CDR3 region is CSVENGEQFF. The CDR3, as DNA: TGCAGCGTTGAAAACGGTGAGCAGTTCTTC.

This clone was recorded a few times. This chain links TRBV4-2 with TRBJ2-4, with D possibly matching TRBD1 (5 bases). Germline V gene lookup returns CDR1 LGHNA and CDR2 YNFKEQ. The CDR3 is 15 residues long. V was clipped by 0 bases and J by 5 bases, with 11 bases between them. The CDR3 DNA sequence: TGTGCCAGCAGCCAAGACGGCAGGGCCGAAAACATTCAGTACTTC. Translation: CASSQDGRAENIQYF.

V gene TRBV4-1 combines with J gene TRBJ2-7; unclear D gene. This CDR3 is built from 13 residues. Germline V gene sequence: CDR1 MGHRA, CDR2 YSYEKL. The germline V and J ends were trimmed by 4 bases and 0 bases, with 7 bases remaining between them. The CDR3 DNA is TGCGCCAGCAGCCGTGGGCTCTCCTACGAGCAGTACTTC. Its translation: CASSRGLSYEQYF.

This clone was detected only a few times. The rearrangement joins TRBV15 to TRBJ1-1; weak D call: TRBD1 (5 bases). Looked up from germline, CDR1 is LNHNV and CDR2 is YYDKDF (reference sequence). Trimming shortened V by 0 bases and J by 1 base, and 9 bases separated the two germline ends. This CDR3 comprises 15 residues. The CDR3 coding sequence is TGTGCCACCAGCAGAGATCCAGGGACGAACACTGAAGCTTTCTTT. This translates into CATSRDPGTNTEAFF.

The CDR3, as DNA: TGTGCCAGCGGGGCAGGGAGAGACACTGAAGCTTTCTTT. Translated, it gives CASGAGRDTEAFF. The genes are TRBV7-2 and TRBJ1-1; the D gene is possibly TRBD1 (5 bases). V gave up 8 bases and J gave up 3 bases, with 13 bases separating them. CDR1 and CDR2 (germline): SGHTA, FQGNSA. The CDR3 length is 13 residues.

DNA of the CDR3: TGTGCCTGGAGCGCGACAGGGTGGTACGGAAACACCATATATTTT. Encoded protein: CAWSATGWYGNTIYF. The rearrangement uses TRBV30 and TRBJ1-3, with 7 bases that match TRBD1. This CDR3 comprises 15 residues. The germline CDR1 and CDR2 sequences are GTSNPN and SVGIG (reference sequence). J gave up 4 bases and V 3 bases, and 9 bases lay outside the gene matches.

The gene calls are TRBV7-6 and TRBJ2-7; the match to TRBD2 covers 8 bases. CDR3 size: 15 residues. J was trimmed by 2 bases and V by 5 bases; bases with no gene match: 8. Germline V gives CDR1 SGHVS, CDR2 FNYEAQ. CDR3 bases: TGTGCCAGCAGCCAAAGCGGGAGTGGGCCCTACGAGCAGTACTTC. Protein product: CASSQSGSGPYEQYF.

This clone was picked up a small number of times. This chain connects TRBV10-3 to TRBJ2-5; TRBD1 aligns across 8 bases. V dropped 0 bases and J dropped 5; count of bases not matched to a gene: 5. The CDR3 covers 15 residues. CDR1 is ENHRY and CDR2 is SYGVKD in the germline V gene. CDR3 coding DNA: TGTGCCATCAGTGAGTCGCGACAGGGGAAGGAGACCCAGTACTTC. Protein sequence: CAISESRQGKETQYF.

The V gene is TRBV29-1, the J gene TRBJ2-5; unclear D gene. This CDR3 region has 11 residues. CDR1 and CDR2 (germline): SQVTM, ANQGSEA. V lost 4 bases to trimming and J lost 9 bases, with 12 bases between them. The chain's CDR3 is CSVVSLLAQYF. The DNA for the CDR3 is TGCAGCGTTGTATCCCTTTTGGCCCAGTACTTC. The complete variable domain, with remaining parts taken from reference TRBV29-1 and TRBJ2-5, reads SAVISQKPSRDICQRGTSLTIQCQVDSQVTMMFWYRQQPGQSLTLIATANQGSEATYESGFVIDKFPISRPNLTFSTLTVSNMSPEDSSIYLCSVVSLLAQYFGPGTRLLVL.

The V call is TRBV29-1, the J call TRBJ2-1; possibly TRBD1 or TRBD2 for D (5 bases each). With 7 bases removed from V and 7 bases from J, the gap between germline ends came to 20 bases. Germline values: CDR1 SQVTM, CDR2 ANQGSEA. The CDR3 loop spans 14 amino acids. The CDR3 reads CSAPYRDRLNEQFF. CDR3 bases: TGCAGCGCACCCTACCGGGACCGCTTAAATGAGCAGTTCTTC.